This TCR beta chain is drawn from a study of vaccination effects on CD4 cells after COVID-19. The wider study: Samples from a couple of convalescent patients were given 16 days and one week before vaccination.

Produced via immunoSEQ multiplex PCR; TCRdb's table is partial and in-frame only. Among roughly 57,000 clones listed, around three quarters were seen once. A note on this clone: The target antigen is unknown.

CDR3 size: 14 residues. V lost 5 bases to trimming and J lost 4 bases; unmatched junction nucleotides: 7. Germline V gives CDR1 LGHDT, CDR2 YNNKEL (reference sequence). ViraFEST expansion of antigen-specific CD4+ T cells with viral peptide pools preceded sequencing. Isolating CD4+ T cells followed roughly ten days of culture. SARS-CoV-2 infection was confirmed by PCR in the person between March and December 2020. A peptide pool from HIV-1 Nef constituted the negative control culture. The authors replaced half the medium with IL-2 medium on days 3 and 7. The chain couples TRBV3-1 (or the pseudogene TRBV3-2) to TRBJ1-1; 7 bases match TRBD1. Sequencing used CD4+ T cells from PBMCs cultured with HIV peptides, obtained before COVID-19 vaccination. Indicated subset: HIV-1 Nef peptide pool negative control/reference culture. This sequence originates from a human donor who had a prior SARS-CoV-2 infection. The CDR3 bases are TGTGCCAGCAGCTACACAGGGGCGGGCACTGAAGCTTTCTTT. It codes for CASSYTGAGTEAFF.